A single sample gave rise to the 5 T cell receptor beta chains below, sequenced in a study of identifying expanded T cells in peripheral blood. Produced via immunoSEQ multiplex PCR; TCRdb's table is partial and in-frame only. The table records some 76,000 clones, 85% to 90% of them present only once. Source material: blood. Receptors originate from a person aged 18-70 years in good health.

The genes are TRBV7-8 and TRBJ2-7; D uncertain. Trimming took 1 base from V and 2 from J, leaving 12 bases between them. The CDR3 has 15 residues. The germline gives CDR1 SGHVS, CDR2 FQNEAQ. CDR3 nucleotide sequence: TGTGCCAGCAGCTTAGGGCGAGGTGGAGCCTACGAGCAGTACTTC. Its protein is CASSLGRGGAYEQYF. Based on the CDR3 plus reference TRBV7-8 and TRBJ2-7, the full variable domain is GAGVSQSPRYKVAKRGQDVALRCDPISGHVSLFWYQQALGQGPEFLTYFQNEAQLDKSGLPSDRFFAERPEGSVSTLKIQRTQQEDSAVYLCASSLGRGGAYEQYFGPGTRLTVT.

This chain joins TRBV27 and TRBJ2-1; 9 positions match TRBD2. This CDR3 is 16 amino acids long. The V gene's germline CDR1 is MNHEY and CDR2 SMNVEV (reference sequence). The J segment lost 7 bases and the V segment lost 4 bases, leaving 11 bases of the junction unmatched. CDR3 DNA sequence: TGTGCCAGCAGTTCCCTCGGACTAGCGAGAAGTAATGAGCAGTTCTTC. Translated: CASSSLGLARSNEQFF.

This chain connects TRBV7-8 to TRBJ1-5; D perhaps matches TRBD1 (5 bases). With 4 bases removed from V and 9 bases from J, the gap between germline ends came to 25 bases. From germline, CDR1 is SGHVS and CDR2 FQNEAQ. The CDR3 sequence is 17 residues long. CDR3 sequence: CASSSIPTGGASAPQHF. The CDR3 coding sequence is TGTGCCAGCAGCTCGATCCCCACGGGAGGGGCAAGTGCGCCCCAGCATTTT.

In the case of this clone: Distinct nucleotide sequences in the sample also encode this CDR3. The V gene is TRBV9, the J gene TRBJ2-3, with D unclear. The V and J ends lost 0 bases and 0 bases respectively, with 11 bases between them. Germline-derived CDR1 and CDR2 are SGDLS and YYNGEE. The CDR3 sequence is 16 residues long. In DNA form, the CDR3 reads TGTGCCAGCAGCGTAGGTGGCGGAGCGAGCACAGATACGCAGTATTTT. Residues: CASSVGGGASTDTQYF.

The CDR3 region has the DNA TGTGCCACCAGCAGAGATTTACTTCCCGGGGAGCTGTTTTTT. Encoded protein: CATSRDLLPGELFF. V and J are TRBV15 and TRBJ2-2, with no clear D. CDR1 is LNHNV, CDR2 YYDKDF, per germline (reference sequence). The CDR3 runs to 14 residues. V was pared by 0 bases and J by 6 bases, with 8 bases between.